The entry below gives a single T cell receptor beta chain sequence along with its context. Its target is unknown. The PCR used 60 Vbeta and 13 Jbeta primers. In the source study's methods: As a later analysis found, there were approximately 80 million unique TCR beta chains, of which roughly 11 million were shared. Using immunoSEQ multiplex PCR, the repertoire was profiled, and TCRdb retains in-frame clones only, with some absent. The V and J calls and clone size come from that table; D and trimming were worked out from the DNA. This repertoire comprises around 100,000 clones; its ten largest clones make up 3.7%. This sample is drawn from a study of cytomegalovirus exposure and HLA in healthy donors. Whole-study context: Earlier sequencing of some 170 million T cells yielded 100 million to 140 million unique TCR beta sequences. General study results and limits: Another analysis was done later, and it associated approximately 15,000 TCR beta sequences with HLA alleles at 0.05 false discovery rate.

This receptor was obtained from a man under 40 in good health and CMV-seronegative. The source material was PBMCs.

This CDR3 reads CASSADSGGETQYF. The DNA for the CDR3 is TGTGCCAGCAGCGCGGACAGTGGGGGAGAGACCCAGTACTTC. This chain joins TRBV5-6 and TRBJ2-5; TRBD1 is a possible D gene (6 bases). Trimming cost V 4 bases and J 4 bases, with 14 bases left between them. Germline CDR1 reads SGHDT; CDR2 reads YYEEEE. The CDR3 loop spans 14 amino acids.